This T cell receptor beta chain was sequenced in a study of blood T cell repertoires in COVID-19. The protocol was immunoSEQ multiplex PCR, while the TCRdb copy is restricted to in-frame clones and leaves out a portion. The data show under 200,000 clones, approximately 82% seen once. The specimen sequenced was peripheral blood. This TCR was sampled from a woman between 70 and 85 years old who had recovered from COVID-19.

In DNA, the CDR3 is TGTGCCAGCTCACCCGCGGTGGGCAATCAGCCCCAGCATTTT. Protein: CASSPAVGNQPQHF. The rearrangement joins TRBV18 to TRBJ1-5; D is unresolved. The CDR3 loop spans 14 amino acids. CDR1 is KGHSH and CDR2 is LQKENI in the germline V gene. The V end lost 3 bases, the J end lost 2 bases, and 8 bases lay between the germline ends.